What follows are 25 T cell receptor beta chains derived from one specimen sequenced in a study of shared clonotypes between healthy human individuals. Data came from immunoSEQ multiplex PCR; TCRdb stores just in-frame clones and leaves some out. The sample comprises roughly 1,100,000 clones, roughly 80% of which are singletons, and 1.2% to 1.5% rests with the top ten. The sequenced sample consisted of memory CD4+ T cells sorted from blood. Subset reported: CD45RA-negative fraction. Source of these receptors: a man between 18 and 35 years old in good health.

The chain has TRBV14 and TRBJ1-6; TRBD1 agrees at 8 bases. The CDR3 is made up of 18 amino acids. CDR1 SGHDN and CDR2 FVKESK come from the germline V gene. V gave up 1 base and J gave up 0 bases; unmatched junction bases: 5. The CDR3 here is CASSQVHRGSSYNSPLHF. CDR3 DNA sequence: TGTGCCAGCAGCCAAGTGCACAGGGGGTCCTCCTATAATTCACCCCTCCACTTT.

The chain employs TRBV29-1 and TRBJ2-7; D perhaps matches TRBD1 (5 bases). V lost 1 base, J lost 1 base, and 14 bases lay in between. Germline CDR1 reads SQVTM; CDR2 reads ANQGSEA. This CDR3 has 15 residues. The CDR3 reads CSVEGQGVRSYEQYF. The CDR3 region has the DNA TGCAGCGTTGAAGGGCAAGGGGTCCGATCCTACGAGCAGTACTTC.

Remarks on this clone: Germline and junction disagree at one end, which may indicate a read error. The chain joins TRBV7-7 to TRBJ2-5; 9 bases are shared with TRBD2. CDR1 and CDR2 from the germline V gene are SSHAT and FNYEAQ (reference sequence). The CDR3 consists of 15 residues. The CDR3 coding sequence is TGTGCTAGCAGCTTAGGTGGTAGCGGGGGAGAGACCCAGTACTTC. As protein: CASSLGGSGGETQYF.

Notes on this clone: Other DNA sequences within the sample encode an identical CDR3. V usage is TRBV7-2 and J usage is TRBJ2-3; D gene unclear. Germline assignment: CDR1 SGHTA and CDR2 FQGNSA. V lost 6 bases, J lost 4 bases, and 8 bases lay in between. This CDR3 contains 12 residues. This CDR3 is CASSYSADTQYF. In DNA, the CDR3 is TGTGCCAGCAGTTACAGCGCAGATACGCAGTATTTT.

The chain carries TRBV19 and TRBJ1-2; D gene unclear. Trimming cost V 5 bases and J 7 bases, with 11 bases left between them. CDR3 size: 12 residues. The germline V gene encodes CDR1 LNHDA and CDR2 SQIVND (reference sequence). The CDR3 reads CASSVGFSGYTF. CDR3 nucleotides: TGTGCCAGTAGTGTAGGTTTCTCTGGCTACACCTTC.

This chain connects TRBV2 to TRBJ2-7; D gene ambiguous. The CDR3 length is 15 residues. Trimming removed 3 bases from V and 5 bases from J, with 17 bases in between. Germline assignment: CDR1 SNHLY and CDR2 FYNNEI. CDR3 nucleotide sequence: TGTGCCAGCAGTGATGATAGGGTCGGAAACGACGAGCAGTACTTC. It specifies CASSDDRVGNDEQYF. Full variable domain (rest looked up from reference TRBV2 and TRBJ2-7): EPEVTQTPSHQVTQMGQEVILRCVPISNHLYFYWYRQILGQKVEFLVSFYNNEISEKSEIFDDQFSVERPDGSNFTLKIRSTKLEDSAMYFCASSDDRVGNDEQYFGPGTRLTVT.

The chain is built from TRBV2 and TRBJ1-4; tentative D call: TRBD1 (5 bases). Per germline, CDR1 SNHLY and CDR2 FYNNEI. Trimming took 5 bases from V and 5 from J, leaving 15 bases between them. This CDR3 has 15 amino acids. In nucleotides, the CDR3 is TGTGCCAGCAGTCAGGGAGGCGGTTGGAATGAAAAACTGTTTTTT. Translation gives CASSQGGGWNEKLFF.

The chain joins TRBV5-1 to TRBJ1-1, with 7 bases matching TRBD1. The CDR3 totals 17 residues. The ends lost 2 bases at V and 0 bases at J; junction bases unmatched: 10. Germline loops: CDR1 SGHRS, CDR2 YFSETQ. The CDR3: CASSLQGPGPMNTEAFF. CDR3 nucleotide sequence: TGCGCCAGCAGCTTACAGGGGCCGGGCCCAATGAACACTGAAGCTTTCTTT.

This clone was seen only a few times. CDR3 nucleotide sequence: TGTGCCAGCAGTTTGGGCCAGGCCAAAAACATTCAGTACTTC. Translating gives CASSLGQAKNIQYF. The chain links TRBV28 to TRBJ2-4; the D is unclear. The CDR3 contains 14 residues. The germline V gene has CDR1 MDHEN and CDR2 SYDVKM. Deletions cut 3 bases from V and 1 base from J, with 7 bases between.

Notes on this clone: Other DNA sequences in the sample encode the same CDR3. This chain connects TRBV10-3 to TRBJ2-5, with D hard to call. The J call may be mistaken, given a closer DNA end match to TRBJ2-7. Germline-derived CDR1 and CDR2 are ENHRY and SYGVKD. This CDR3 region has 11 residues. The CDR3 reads CAISGGYEQYF. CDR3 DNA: TGTGCCATCAGTGGCGGATACGAGCAGTACTTC.

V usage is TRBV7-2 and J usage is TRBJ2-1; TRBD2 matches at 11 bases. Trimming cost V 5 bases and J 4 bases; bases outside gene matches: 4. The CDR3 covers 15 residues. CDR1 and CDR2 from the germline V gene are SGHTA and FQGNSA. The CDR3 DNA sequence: TGTGCCAGCAGCAGCACTAGCGGGAGTTACAATGAGCAGTTCTTC. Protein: CASSSTSGSYNEQFF. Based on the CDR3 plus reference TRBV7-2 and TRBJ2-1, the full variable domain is GAGVSQSPSNKVTEKGKDVELRCDPISGHTALYWYRQSLGQGLEFLIYFQGNSAPDKSGLPSDRFSAERTGGSVSTLTIQRTQQEDSAVYLCASSSTSGSYNEQFFGPGTRLTVL.

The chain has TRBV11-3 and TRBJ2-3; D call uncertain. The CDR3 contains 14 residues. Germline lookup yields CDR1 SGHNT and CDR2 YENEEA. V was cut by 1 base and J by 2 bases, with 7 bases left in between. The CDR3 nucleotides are TGTGCCAGCAGCTTAGGGCAGCACACAGATACGCAGTATTTT. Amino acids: CASSLGQHTDTQYF.

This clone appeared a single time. CDR3 DNA: TGTGCCAGCAGCTTCACAGGGGCCGACGAGCAGTACTTC. It translates to CASSFTGADEQYF. This sequence joins TRBV7-9 and TRBJ2-7, with 7 positions matching TRBD1. Trimming cost V 3 bases and J 5 bases; bases outside gene matches: 4. This CDR3 region has 13 residues. Germline CDR1 reads SEHNR; CDR2 reads FQNEAQ (reference sequence).

The CDR3, as DNA: TGTGCCAGCCATACAGGGGGCCGTGGCTACACCTTC. It is translated as CASHTGGRGYTF. This sequence joins TRBV25-1 and TRBJ1-2; 9 positions agree with TRBD1. V dropped 8 bases and J dropped 7; count of bases not matched to a gene: 5. The CDR3 has 12 amino acids. CDR1 is MGHDK and CDR2 is SYGVNS in the germline V gene.

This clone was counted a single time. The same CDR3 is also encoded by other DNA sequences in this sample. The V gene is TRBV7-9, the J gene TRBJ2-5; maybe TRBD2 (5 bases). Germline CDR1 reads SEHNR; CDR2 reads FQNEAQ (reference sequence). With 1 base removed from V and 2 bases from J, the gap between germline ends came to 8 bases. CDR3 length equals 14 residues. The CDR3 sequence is CASSLESGQETQYF. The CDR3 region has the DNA TGTGCCAGCAGCTTAGAAAGCGGACAAGAGACCCAGTACTTC. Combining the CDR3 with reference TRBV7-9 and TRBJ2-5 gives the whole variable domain DTGVSQNPRHKITKRGQNVTFRCDPISEHNRLYWYRQTLGQGPEFLTYFQNEAQLEKSRLLSDRFSAERPKGSFSTLEIQRTEQGDSAMYLCASSLESGQETQYFGPGTRLLVL.

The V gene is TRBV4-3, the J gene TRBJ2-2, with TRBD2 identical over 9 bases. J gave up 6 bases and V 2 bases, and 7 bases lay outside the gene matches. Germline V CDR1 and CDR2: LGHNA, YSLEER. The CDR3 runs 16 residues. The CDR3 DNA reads TGCGCCAGCAGCCAACTAGCGGGAAAGTCGTCCGGGGAGCTGTTTTTT. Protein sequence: CASSQLAGKSSGELFF.

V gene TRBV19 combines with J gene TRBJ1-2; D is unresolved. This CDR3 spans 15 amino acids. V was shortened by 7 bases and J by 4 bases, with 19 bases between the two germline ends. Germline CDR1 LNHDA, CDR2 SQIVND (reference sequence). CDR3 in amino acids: CASNPGAISLYGYTF. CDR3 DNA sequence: TGTGCCAGTAACCCTGGAGCCATTAGCCTCTATGGCTACACCTTC. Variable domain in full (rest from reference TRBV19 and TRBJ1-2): DGGITQSPKYLFRKEGQNVTLSCEQNLNHDAMYWYRQDPGQGLRLIYYSQIVNDFQKGDIAEGYSVSREKKESFPLTVTSAQKNPTAFYLCASNPGAISLYGYTFGSGTRLTVV.

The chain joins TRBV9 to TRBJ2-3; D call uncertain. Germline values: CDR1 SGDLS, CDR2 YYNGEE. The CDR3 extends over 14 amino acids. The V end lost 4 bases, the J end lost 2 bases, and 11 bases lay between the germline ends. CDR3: CASSPPVTTDTQYF. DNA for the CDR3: TGTGCCAGCAGCCCTCCCGTGACCACAGATACGCAGTATTTT.

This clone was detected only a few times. The CDR3 region is CASSSRGSGGYTF. The DNA for the CDR3 is TGTGCCAGCAGTTCGAGGGGCAGTGGAGGCTACACCTTC. The rearrangement uses TRBV2 and TRBJ1-2; the D gene is possibly TRBD1 (5 bases). CDR1 SNHLY and CDR2 FYNNEI come from the germline V gene. Deletions cut 5 bases from V and 8 bases from J, with 15 bases between. This CDR3 has 13 residues.

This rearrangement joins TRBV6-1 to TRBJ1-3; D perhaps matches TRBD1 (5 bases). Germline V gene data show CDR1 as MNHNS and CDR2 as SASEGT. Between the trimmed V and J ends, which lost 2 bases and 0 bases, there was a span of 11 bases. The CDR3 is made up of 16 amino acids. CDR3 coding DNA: TGTGCCAGCAGTGAAACCGGACATCACTCTGGAAACACCATATATTTT. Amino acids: CASSETGHHSGNTIYF.

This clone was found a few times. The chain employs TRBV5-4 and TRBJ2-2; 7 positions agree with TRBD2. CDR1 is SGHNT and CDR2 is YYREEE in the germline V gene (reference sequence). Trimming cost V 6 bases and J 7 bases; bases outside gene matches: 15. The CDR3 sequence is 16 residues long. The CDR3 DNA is TGTGCCAGCAACGGGGAGGGTGGTGGCTTCAGCGGGGAGCTGTTTTTT. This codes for CASNGEGGGFSGELFF.

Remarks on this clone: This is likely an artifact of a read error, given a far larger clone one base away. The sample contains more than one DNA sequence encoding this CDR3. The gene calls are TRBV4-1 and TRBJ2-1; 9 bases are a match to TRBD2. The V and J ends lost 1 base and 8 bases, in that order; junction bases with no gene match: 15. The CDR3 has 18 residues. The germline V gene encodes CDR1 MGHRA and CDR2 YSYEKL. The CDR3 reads CASSQVNMGLAGRDEQFF. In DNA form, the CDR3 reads TGCGCCAGCAGCCAAGTCAACATGGGGCTAGCGGGAAGGGATGAGCAGTTCTTC.

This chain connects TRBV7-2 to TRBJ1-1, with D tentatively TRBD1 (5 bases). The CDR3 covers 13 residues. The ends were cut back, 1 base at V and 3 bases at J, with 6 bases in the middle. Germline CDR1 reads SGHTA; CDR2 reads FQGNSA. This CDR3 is CASSLDRHTEAFF. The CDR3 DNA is TGTGCCAGCAGCTTAGACAGGCACACTGAAGCTTTCTTT.

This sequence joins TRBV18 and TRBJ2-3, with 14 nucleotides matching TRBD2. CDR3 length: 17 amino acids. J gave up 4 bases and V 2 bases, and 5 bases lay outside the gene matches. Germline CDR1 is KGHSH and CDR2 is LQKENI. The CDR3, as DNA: TGTGCCAGCTCACCAGGGACTAGCGGGGGCGCGGCAGATACGCAGTATTTT. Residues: CASSPGTSGGAADTQYF.

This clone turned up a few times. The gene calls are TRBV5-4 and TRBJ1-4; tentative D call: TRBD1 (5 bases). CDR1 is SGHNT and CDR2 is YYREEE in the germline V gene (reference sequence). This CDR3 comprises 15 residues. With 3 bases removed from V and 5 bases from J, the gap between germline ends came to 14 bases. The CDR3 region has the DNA TGTGCCAGCAGCTGGCCGGGACCTCCGAATGAAAAACTGTTTTTT. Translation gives CASSWPGPPNEKLFF.